These 11 T cell receptor beta chains were sequenced from one sample in a study of shared clonotypes between healthy human individuals. Sequenced by immunoSEQ multiplex PCR; TCRdb stores in-frame clones only, minus some. The sample comprises some 580,000 clones, around 97% of which are singletons, and about 0.06% rests with the top ten. Sequencing was done on a sample of naive CD4+ T cells sorted from blood. Subset described: CD45RA+ positively selected. The source is a woman aged 30 to 39 in good health.

The gene calls are TRBV27 and TRBJ2-3; a weak D match, TRBD2 (5 bases). Germline CDR1 is MNHEY and CDR2 is SMNVEV (reference sequence). The CDR3 spans 14 residues. The germline V and J ends were trimmed by 6 bases and 3 bases, with 13 bases remaining between them. In DNA form, the CDR3 reads TGTGCCAGCAGGCTAGCCAGCAGAACAGATACGCAGTATTTT. Translated: CASRLASRTDTQYF.

The V and J genes are TRBV7-2 and TRBJ1-4; D gene unclear. The length of the CDR3 is 13 residues. The germline V gene encodes CDR1 SGHTA and CDR2 FQGNSA. V was clipped by 5 bases and J by 7 bases, with 11 bases between them. The CDR3 DNA reads TGTGCCAGCAGCCAAGCTTACAGTGAAAAACTGTTTTTT. Residues: CASSQAYSEKLFF.

The chain carries TRBV7-9 and TRBJ2-1, with D perhaps TRBD1 or TRBD2 (7 bases each). With 5 bases removed from V and 7 bases from J, the gap between germline ends came to 18 bases. This CDR3 spans 15 amino acids. The V gene's germline CDR1 is SEHNR and CDR2 FQNEAQ (reference sequence). The CDR3 sequence is CASSPRGGGPNEQFF. CDR3 in DNA: TGTGCCAGCAGCCCCAGGGGGGGAGGGCCGAATGAGCAGTTCTTC.

This sequence joins TRBV15 and TRBJ2-7; unclear D gene. Germline-derived CDR1 and CDR2 are LNHNV and YYDKDF (reference sequence). The CDR3 totals 13 residues. Deletions cut 0 bases from V and 2 bases from J, with 5 bases between. The CDR3 here is CATSRDMTYEQYF. CDR3 in DNA: TGTGCCACCAGCAGAGACATGACCTACGAGCAGTACTTC.

The rearrangement links TRBV5-1 to TRBJ1-3, with 8 bases matching TRBD1. V was clipped by 4 bases and J by 1 base; unmatched bases: 7. The CDR3 runs 16 residues. Germline values: CDR1 SGHRS, CDR2 YFSETQ. The CDR3 loop reads CASSPIGQGSGNTIYF. Here the CDR3 DNA reads TGCGCCAGCAGCCCTATCGGACAGGGTTCTGGAAACACCATATATTTT.

The CDR3 here is CASSRAGDYGYTF. The CDR3 nucleotides read TGTGCCAGTAGTAGGGCTGGGGACTATGGCTACACCTTC. The V call is TRBV19, the J call TRBJ1-2; no definite D call. This CDR3 is built from 13 residues. CDR1 and CDR2 (germline): LNHDA, SQIVND (reference sequence). V gave up 4 bases and J gave up 3 bases, with 9 bases separating them.

CDR3 sequence reads: CASSRRDEQFF. DNA of the CDR3: TGTGCCAGCAGCCGGAGGGATGAGCAGTTCTTC. V and J are TRBV7-2 and TRBJ2-1; possible D gene TRBD2, 6 bases. CDR1 is SGHTA and CDR2 is FQGNSA in the germline V gene. Trimming pared 5 bases from V and 8 bases from J, leaving 7 bases between. The CDR3 length is 11 residues.

The chain recombines TRBV27 with TRBJ2-7; D is uncertain. Germline CDR1 and CDR2: MNHEY and SMNVEV (reference sequence). With 2 bases removed from V and 4 bases from J, the gap between germline ends came to 12 bases. The CDR3 loop spans 14 amino acids. CDR3 bases: TGTGCCAGCAGTTTAGATCCGAAACGGTACGAGCAGTACTTC. It specifies CASSLDPKRYEQYF.

The CDR3 region is CASSVGGTVNPGSSYEQYF. DNA for the CDR3: TGTGCCAGCAGCGTAGGCGGGACAGTCAACCCCGGGAGCTCCTACGAGCAGTACTTC. The chain joins TRBV9 to TRBJ2-7; D might be TRBD1 (7 bases). Per germline, CDR1 SGDLS and CDR2 YYNGEE. CDR3 length: 19 residues. The V end was cut by 0 bases, the J end by 0 bases, with 22 bases between.

The rearrangement joins TRBV6-6 to TRBJ1-1; D unclear. Trimming took off 1 base at V and 4 bases at J, with 4 bases between the two ends. Germline V lookup: CDR1 MNHNY, CDR2 SVGAGI (reference sequence). The length of the CDR3 is 12 residues. In DNA, the CDR3 is TGTGCCAGCAGTTACTGGCCCACTGAAGCTTTCTTT. Translated: CASSYWPTEAFF.

The genes are TRBV10-2 and TRBJ1-3, with D uncertain. Germline-derived CDR1 and CDR2 are WSHSY and SAAADI. Trimming removed 3 bases from V and 1 base from J, with 10 bases in between. This CDR3 comprises 15 residues. The chain's CDR3 is CASSDRGSSGNTIYF. CDR3 coding DNA: TGCGCCAGCAGTGACCGCGGGAGTTCTGGAAACACCATATATTTT.